The present entry profiles one TCR beta chain with its context. Per the germline V gene, CDR1 is SGHVS and CDR2 is FQNEAQ. V lost 5 bases and J lost 10; bases outside the gene matches: 12. This CDR3 has 15 amino acids. The method was immunoSEQ multiplex PCR; TCRdb's version includes in-frame clones alone and lacks a portion of them. Its listing shows about 210,000 clones. This sample was included in a study of control samples from healthy donors and cancer patients. This receptor was obtained from a woman aged 25 to 39 in good health. Input material: blood. The chain employs TRBV7-8 and TRBJ2-3; TRBD2 matches 10 bases. The CDR3 region has the DNA TGTGCCAGCAGCCAGAAGCGGGGGGGCCAGGGTCCGCAGTATTTT. It yields the protein CASSQKRGGQGPQYF. The variable domain in full, completed from reference TRBV7-8 and TRBJ2-3, reads GAGVSQSPRYKVAKRGQDVALRCDPISGHVSLFWYQQALGQGPEFLTYFQNEAQLDKSGLPSDRFFAERPEGSVSTLKIQRTQQEDSAVYLCASSQKRGGQGPQYFGPGTRLTVL.